Below are 5 T cell receptor beta chains sequenced from a single sample in a study of T cells after yellow fever vaccination. TCRdb called the 5' RACE reads again in MiXCR, with one record for every CDR3 protein. The sample holds 400,000 to 650,000 distinct CDR3 sequences, around a fifth seen once. Sequences were derived from PBMCs, sampled approximately 20 days after the first yellow fever vaccination. The origin of the receptors is a young man who received the YFV17D yellow fever vaccine.

This chain uses TRBV4-1 with TRBJ2-1, with TRBD1 identical over 7 bases. CDR1 and CDR2 (germline): MGHRA, YSYEKL. The CDR3 contains 14 residues. Trimming removed 1 base from V and 6 bases from J; junction bases left unmatched: 3. The CDR3 is CASSQGDSLNEQFF. In nucleotides, the CDR3 is TGCGCCAGCAGCCAAGGGGACAGCCTCAATGAGCAGTTCTTC.

The CDR3 region has the DNA TGTGCCAGCAGTTCGACAGGGGAGGGATCGAACTATGGCTACACCTTC. Its protein product is CASSSTGEGSNYGYTF. The gene calls are TRBV12-3 or TRBV12-4 and TRBJ1-2, with 8 bases that match TRBD1. The CDR3 sequence is 16 residues long. The J segment lost 2 bases and the V segment lost 4 bases, leaving 9 bases of the junction unmatched.

This clonotype was picked up many times. The V gene is TRBV29-1, the J gene TRBJ2-1, with 8 nucleotides matching TRBD2. Germline V lookup: CDR1 SQVTM, CDR2 ANQGSEA. The length of the CDR3 is 13 residues. V lost 3 bases, J lost 9 bases, and 7 bases stayed unmatched. As DNA, the CDR3 is TGCAGCGTTGATTTTATTAGCGGGGCTGAGCAGTTCTTC. Amino acids: CSVDFISGAEQFF.

The CDR3 DNA sequence: TGCGCCAGCAGTGCCATTACAGATACGCAGTATTTT. It specifies CASSAITDTQYF. The rearrangement uses TRBV10-2 and TRBJ2-3, with no clear D. Germline V gene sequence: CDR1 WSHSY, CDR2 SAAADI. This CDR3 region has 12 residues. V was clipped by 4 bases and J by 3 bases, with 5 bases between them.

This clonotype turned up a few times. CDR3 amino acids: CASSQVSSGGAADTQYF. The CDR3 DNA reads TGTGCCAGCAGCCAAGTCTCGAGCGGGGGGGCGGCAGATACGCAGTATTTT. This chain connects TRBV4-2 to TRBJ2-3, with 10 bases identical to TRBD2. The CDR3 runs 17 residues. Germline loops: CDR1 LGHNA, CDR2 YNFKEQ. With V trimmed by 1 base and J by 4 bases, 8 bases remained unmatched.